The 5 T cell receptor beta chains reported below all come from one sample, sequenced in a study of cytomegalovirus exposure and HLA in healthy donors. PCR amplification relied on 60 Vbeta primers (plus 13 Jbeta primers). Method: immunoSEQ multiplex PCR; TCRdb's copy keeps in-frame clones and lacks some. The table has about 120,000 clones, nearly 80% seen once. Sequences were obtained from PBMCs. The source of these receptors is a woman in her 30s in good health and CMV-seropositive.

The chain uses TRBV9 and TRBJ2-1; 7 nucleotides match TRBD2. Losses at the gene ends were 2 bases for V and 8 bases for J; bases not matched to a gene: 7. CDR3 length: 14 residues. Germline CDR1 is SGDLS and CDR2 is YYNGEE. The CDR3 here is CASSVAGRRDEQFF. The CDR3 bases are TGTGCCAGCAGCGTGGCCGGGAGGAGGGATGAGCAGTTCTTC.

The J gene is TRBJ1-5, the V gene TRBV5-6, with D maybe TRBD1 (5 bases). Germline-derived CDR1 and CDR2 are SGHDT and YYEEEE. This CDR3 has 16 residues. Trimming removed 4 bases from V and 2 bases from J, with 16 bases in between. The CDR3 is CASSPWRGVGNQPQHF. CDR3 sequence (DNA): TGTGCCAGCAGCCCGTGGCGGGGCGTCGGCAATCAGCCCCAGCATTTT.

This clone was found a few times. In the same sample, other DNA sequences code for this CDR3. The chain carries TRBV6-5 and TRBJ1-1; D is possibly TRBD1 (6 bases). Per germline, CDR1 MNHEY and CDR2 SVGAGI. The CDR3 totals 13 residues. Trimming took off 5 bases at V and 3 bases at J, with 10 bases between the two ends. The CDR3 bases are TGTGCCAGCAGTCGCGGGGGCTACACTGAAGCTTTCTTT. Encoded protein: CASSRGGYTEAFF.

The rearrangement links TRBV28 to TRBJ2-6; D call uncertain. V was pared by 5 bases and J by 1 base, with 6 bases between. Germline CDR1 is MDHEN and CDR2 is SYDVKM. This CDR3 comprises 14 residues. The CDR3 loop reads CASSPMSGANVLTF. The CDR3 nucleotides read TGTGCCAGCAGTCCAATGTCTGGGGCCAACGTCCTGACTTTC.

V gene TRBV6-5 combines with J gene TRBJ2-3, with D possibly matching TRBD1 (6 bases). Trimming left V 2 bases short and J 6 bases short, with 9 bases between. This CDR3 region has 13 residues. Germline-derived CDR1 and CDR2 are MNHEY and SVGAGI. The CDR3 DNA reads TGTGCCAGCAGTTACCGGACAGCGGATACGCAGTATTTT. Amino acids: CASSYRTADTQYF.